The 26 T cell receptor beta chains below were found in one sample sequenced in a study of blood T cell repertoires in COVID-19. The method was immunoSEQ multiplex PCR; TCRdb's version includes in-frame clones alone and lacks a portion of them. The sample holds some 120,000 clones, approximately 90% seen once. The sample taken for sequencing was peripheral blood. The receptors shown here come from a middle-aged man with COVID-19, enrolled during active disease.

The chain combines TRBV6-6 with TRBJ2-5, with D perhaps TRBD2 (5 bases). Looked up from germline, CDR1 is MNHNY and CDR2 is SVGAGI (reference sequence). The CDR3 is 12 residues long. Trimming left V 6 bases short and J 4 bases short, with 9 bases between. CDR3 residues: CASRAASETQYF. In DNA, the CDR3 is TGTGCCAGCAGAGCGGCGTCAGAGACCCAGTACTTC.

The chain recombines TRBV30 with TRBJ1-4; 9 bases are shared with TRBD1. From germline, CDR1 is GTSNPN and CDR2 SVGIG (reference sequence). The CDR3 totals 14 residues. The J segment lost 7 bases and the V segment lost 0 bases, leaving 3 bases of the junction unmatched. The CDR3, as DNA: TGTGCCTGGAGTGTCCTGGACAGGGGTGAAAAACTGTTTTTT. Amino acids: CAWSVLDRGEKLFF.

This rearrangement joins TRBV19 to TRBJ2-1, with 7 nucleotides matching TRBD2. Losses at the gene ends were 2 bases for V and 4 bases for J; bases not matched to a gene: 8. The CDR3 totals 16 residues. CDR1 and CDR2 (germline): LNHDA, SQIVND (reference sequence). The DNA for the CDR3 is TGTGCCAGTAGTATAATCGGGGGGAAGGGATACAATGAGCAGTTCTTC. This sequence encodes CASSIIGGKGYNEQFF.

A single count supports this clone. The chain couples TRBV28 to TRBJ2-3; 9 bases are shared with TRBD2. The CDR3 totals 17 residues. Germline CDR1 MDHEN, CDR2 SYDVKM. Germline trimming cut 4 bases from V and 3 bases from J; bases unmatched to any gene: 11. CDR3 protein: CASSSSKRLAGTDTQYF. The CDR3 region has the DNA TGTGCCAGCAGTTCATCAAAGAGGCTAGCGGGGACAGATACGCAGTATTTT.

The chain carries TRBV19 and TRBJ2-1, with 16 bases matching TRBD2. The CDR3 covers 16 residues. J was trimmed by 7 bases and V by 4 bases; bases with no gene match: 4. CDR1 is LNHDA, CDR2 SQIVND, per germline (reference sequence). The CDR3 nucleotides read TGTGCCAGTAGTACGGGACTAGCGGGAGGGCAGAATGAGCAGTTCTTC. Its protein is CASSTGLAGGQNEQFF.

The V call is TRBV2, the J call TRBJ2-3; D is unclear. The CDR3 length is 14 residues. Germline V gives CDR1 SNHLY, CDR2 FYNNEI. With 4 bases removed from V and 3 bases from J, the gap between germline ends came to 11 bases. The CDR3 bases are TGTGCCAGCAGTGTCCGAGGAAAAACAGATACGCAGTATTTT. Encoded protein: CASSVRGKTDTQYF.

The chain is built from TRBV18 and TRBJ2-7; possibly TRBD2 for D (5 bases). Trimming removed 2 bases at V and 5 bases at J, with 7 bases between. The CDR3 is made up of 12 amino acids. From germline, CDR1 is KGHSH and CDR2 LQKENI. CDR3 coding DNA: TGTGCCAGCTCACCAGAGGGCGACGAGCAGTACTTC. This codes for CASSPEGDEQYF.

The chain combines TRBV29-1 with TRBJ2-7; tentatively, D is TRBD1 (6 bases). Germline V gene lookup returns CDR1 SQVTM and CDR2 ANQGSEA. The CDR3 is made up of 16 amino acids. V lost 3 bases to trimming and J lost 3 bases, with 21 bases between them. The CDR3 reads CSVEGKEKQGYYEQYF. CDR3 bases: TGCAGCGTTGAGGGAAAGGAGAAACAGGGATACTACGAGCAGTACTTC.

As DNA, the CDR3 is TGTGCCAGCAGCGTAGGTTCTGGGGGGGCGGGAGAGACCCAGTACTTC. Amino acids: CASSVGSGGAGETQYF. The chain couples TRBV9 to TRBJ2-5; TRBD2 might be the D (7 bases). V was shortened by 0 bases and J by 4 bases, with 16 bases between the two germline ends. The CDR3 has 16 residues. In germline, CDR1 is SGDLS, CDR2 YYNGEE. Based on the CDR3 plus reference TRBV9 and TRBJ2-5, the full variable domain is DSGVTQTPKHLITATGQRVTLRCSPRSGDLSVYWYQQSLDQGLQFLIQYYNGEERAKGNILERFSAQQFPDLHSELNLSSLELGDSALYFCASSVGSGGAGETQYFGPGTRLLVL.

This chain links TRBV6-6 with TRBJ2-6, with 8 positions matching TRBD1. V was pared by 0 bases and J by 15 bases, with 4 bases of the junction left unmatched. The CDR3 length is 13 residues. Germline V lookup: CDR1 MNHNY, CDR2 SVGAGI (reference sequence). The CDR3 DNA follows: TGTGCCAGCAGTTACTCCGGGACAGGCGACCTGACTTTC. Its protein product is CASSYSGTGDLTF.

The chain has TRBV4-1 and TRBJ2-1; 8 positions match TRBD2. This CDR3 contains 16 residues. Germline V gene sequence: CDR1 MGHRA, CDR2 YSYEKL. V shed 0 bases, J shed 3 bases, and the junction held 4 bases outside the gene matches. The CDR3 nucleotides read TGCGCCAGCAGCCAAGAAGGACTAGCCAACTACAATGAGCAGTTCTTC. Its protein product is CASSQEGLANYNEQFF.

This sequence joins TRBV5-6 and TRBJ2-2, with 7 nucleotides matching TRBD2. This CDR3 comprises 16 residues. V shed 0 bases, J shed 3 bases, and the junction held 5 bases outside the gene matches. Germline lookup yields CDR1 SGHDT and CDR2 YYEEEE. DNA of the CDR3: TGTGCCAGCAGCTTGGGGGTGGCGGGAGACACCGGGGAGCTGTTTTTT. This gives the protein CASSLGVAGDTGELFF.

The V call is TRBV19, the J call TRBJ2-4; 8 positions match TRBD1. Looked up from germline, CDR1 is LNHDA and CDR2 is SQIVND (reference sequence). Germline trimming cut 3 bases from V and 2 bases from J; bases unmatched to any gene: 3. The CDR3 consists of 15 residues. DNA for the CDR3: TGTGCCAGTAGTATTCAGGGGGCTCCCAAAAACATTCAGTACTTC. Its protein product is CASSIQGAPKNIQYF.

The J gene is TRBJ2-5, the V gene TRBV5-4, with a weak D call TRBD1 (8 bases). In germline, CDR1 is SGHNT, CDR2 YYREEE (reference sequence). CDR3 length: 15 amino acids. Trimming left V 1 base short and J 2 bases short, with 12 bases between. CDR3 protein: CASSLNRGGQETQYF. CDR3 sequence (DNA): TGTGCCAGCAGCTTGAACAGGGGGGGGCAAGAGACCCAGTACTTC.

This clone was counted once. This chain connects TRBV13 to TRBJ2-1, with 10 positions matching TRBD1. Trimming at V came to 5 bases and at J to 4 bases, leaving 5 bases not matched to a gene. Germline-derived CDR1 and CDR2 are PRHDT and FYEKMQ (reference sequence). The CDR3 is 15 residues long. CDR3 loop: CASSLWDRGYNEQFF. Here the CDR3 DNA reads TGTGCCAGCAGCCTATGGGACAGGGGATACAATGAGCAGTTCTTC.

The chain couples TRBV6-6 to TRBJ2-5; 15 bases are shared with TRBD2. The V segment lost 6 bases and the J segment 4 bases; nucleotides outside the gene matches: 6. The germline V gene encodes CDR1 MNHNY and CDR2 SVGAGI (reference sequence). This CDR3 is 16 amino acids long. CDR3 bases: TGTGCCAGCAGCAGCGGACTAGCGGGAGGGGGAGAGACCCAGTACTTC. Protein sequence: CASSSGLAGGGETQYF.

The V and J genes are TRBV6-5 and TRBJ2-3; perhaps TRBD2 as D (5 bases). Germline CDR1 reads MNHEY; CDR2 reads SVGAGI. This CDR3 is built from 13 residues. Trimming stripped 5 bases from V and 6 bases from J, with 12 bases between. Here the CDR3 DNA reads TGTGCCAGCAGTCGAACACTAGAGGATACGCAGTATTTT. It specifies CASSRTLEDTQYF.

The J gene is TRBJ2-7, the V gene TRBV30; D gene ambiguous. The V gene lost 1 base and the J gene lost 1 base, with 8 bases spanning the gap. CDR1 and CDR2 from the germline V gene are GTSNPN and SVGIG (reference sequence). The CDR3 consists of 13 residues. CDR3 loop: CAWSAQVSYEQYF. The CDR3 coding sequence is TGTGCCTGGAGTGCCCAGGTATCCTACGAGCAGTACTTC.

The gene calls are TRBV19 and TRBJ2-3; D perhaps matches TRBD1 (5 bases). There are 14 residues in the CDR3. The V end lost 2 bases, the J end lost 2 bases, and 8 bases lay between the germline ends. CDR1 is LNHDA and CDR2 is SQIVND in the germline V gene (reference sequence). The CDR3 DNA follows: TGTGCCAGTAGTATATCAGGGAACACAGATACGCAGTATTTT. This gives the protein CASSISGNTDTQYF.

The chain is built from TRBV28 and TRBJ1-4; 7 bases fit TRBD1. This CDR3 comprises 15 residues. V dropped 3 bases and J dropped 8; count of bases not matched to a gene: 9. Germline V gives CDR1 MDHEN, CDR2 SYDVKM. The CDR3 DNA follows: TGTGCCAGCAGTTTGCAACAGGGGACAATGGAAAAACTGTTTTTT. This gives the protein CASSLQQGTMEKLFF.

The chain joins TRBV28 to TRBJ2-7, with 8 bases that match TRBD2. The V segment lost 6 bases and the J segment 5 bases; nucleotides outside the gene matches: 15. Germline CDR1 MDHEN, CDR2 SYDVKM. This CDR3 is 16 amino acids long. CDR3 protein: CASSSPGLGVIDEQYF. CDR3 sequence (DNA): TGTGCCAGCAGCTCCCCGGGACTAGGGGTTATCGACGAGCAGTACTTC.

V and J are TRBV21-1 and TRBJ2-3; the D call TRBD2 from the table was never checked on the DNA. TRBV21-1 is a known pseudogene. The CDR3 consists of 15 residues. The CDR3 reads CASSKRGLVRDTQYF. For the CDR3, the DNA is TGTGCCAGCAGCAAGAGAGGACTAGTAAGAGATACGCAGTATTTT.

The V and J genes are TRBV9 and TRBJ2-5, with D tentatively TRBD1 (6 bases). Germline CDR1 and CDR2: SGDLS and YYNGEE. V lost 3 bases, J lost 0 bases, and 9 bases lay in between. The CDR3 is made up of 14 amino acids. The CDR3 bases are TGTGCCAGCAGCGCCGGGACAAACCAAGAGACCCAGTACTTC. Its protein product is CASSAGTNQETQYF.

The rearrangement uses TRBV30 and TRBJ2-7, with D possibly being TRBD1 (7 bases). Trimming shortened V by 0 bases and J by 3 bases, and 12 bases separated the two germline ends. Germline-derived CDR1 and CDR2 are GTSNPN and SVGIG (reference sequence). CDR3 length: 14 amino acids. DNA for the CDR3: TGTGCCTGGAGTGTAGGGCAGGGGGGCTACGAGCAGTACTTC. It translates to CAWSVGQGGYEQYF.

This chain uses TRBV4-1 with TRBJ2-5; 11 bases align to TRBD2. The CDR3 covers 15 residues. V shed 1 base and J 7 bases; nucleotides not matched to a gene: 5. CDR1 and CDR2 from the germline V gene are MGHRA and YSYEKL. CDR3 in DNA: TGCGCCAGCAGCCAAGGACTAGCGGGATCAGGGACCCAGTACTTC. It encodes CASSQGLAGSGTQYF.

The chain couples TRBV5-6 to TRBJ2-2; TRBD1 might be the D (6 bases). This CDR3 is built from 15 residues. V lost 1 base and J lost 2, with 9 bases in between. From germline, CDR1 is SGHDT and CDR2 YYEEEE. CDR3 coding DNA: TGTGCCAGCAGCTTGACAGGGCCCAACACCGGGGAGCTGTTTTTT. Translating gives CASSLTGPNTGELFF. Full variable domain (outside the CDR3, taken from reference TRBV5-6 and TRBJ2-2): DAGVTQSPTHLIKTRGQQVTLRCSPKSGHDTVSWYQQALGQGPQFIFQYYEEEERQRGNFPDRFSGHQFPNYSSELNVNALLLGDSALYLCASSLTGPNTGELFFGEGSRLTVL.